This TCR beta chain is drawn from a study of cytomegalovirus exposure and HLA in healthy donors. Overall study findings and caveats: Within an earlier analysis, most TCR beta V segments proved productive either about 90% or about 30% of the time. In a later analysis, TCR beta V- and J-gene trimming showed a link to a missense DCLRE1C variant.

From germline, CDR1 is LGHNA and CDR2 YSLEER. This CDR3 region has 16 residues. J was trimmed by 6 bases and V by 0 bases; bases with no gene match: 10. In the PCR, 60 Vbeta and 13 Jbeta primers were used. Per the original data handling: Tens of millions of unique TCR beta chains, 9 million to 12 million shared, were counted in a later analysis. TCRdb's copy holds only in-frame clones and misses some; the assay was immunoSEQ multiplex PCR. Clone size and V and J calls were adopted from that table, with D and trimming inferred from the DNA. The sample has 200,000 or so clones; 82% are singletons. Concerning this clone: Its antigen is currently unknown.

The sequence was obtained from a boy aged 2 to 10 in good health and CMV-seronegative. The specimen sequenced was PBMCs. The chain recombines TRBV4-3 with TRBJ1-2; TRBD1 aligns across 7 bases. CDR3 coding DNA: TGCGCCAGCAGCCAAGATAGGCGACAGGGACGCCATGGCTACACCTTC. This encodes CASSQDRRQGRHGYTF.